This TCR beta chain was obtained from a study of T cells in Graves' hyperthyroidism and ophthalmopathy. Many counts were recorded for this clonotype. V lost 2 bases and J lost 2, with 8 bases in between. This CDR3 is 14 amino acids long. Germline values: CDR1 MDHEN, CDR2 SYDVKM. TCR beta CDR3 region amplification was performed from RNA transcripts. The study used the HTBI primer set for a first-round RT-PCR of the TCR CDR3. TCRdb reprocessed the multiplex PCR reads via MiXCR and lists one record per CDR3 protein. The repertoire holds under 350,000 distinct CDR3 sequences, roughly a fifth seen once, with around 50% in the top ten.

The sequenced sample was blood. The rearrangement joins TRBV28 to TRBJ2-3, with D unresolved. The clonotype originates from a woman between 45 and 60 years old with Graves' hyperthyroidism. CDR3 bases: TGTGCCAGCAGTTTAATGGTTCCCACAGATACGCAGTATTTT. Its protein product is CASSLMVPTDTQYF.